The 28 T cell receptor beta chains in this list originate from one sample, sequenced in a study of chemoradiotherapy in HPV16-positive cancers. Only in-frame clones appear in the TCRdb table, and some are missing; sequencing was by immunoSEQ multiplex PCR. Of approximately 8,800 clones listed, 71% were seen once; the top ten hold more than 7%. Sampling was carried out from a patient who underwent chemoradiotherapy. Receptors were obtained from a human donor with HPV-associated anogenital cancer.

This clone has more than one count but fewer than ten. The rearrangement uses TRBV19 and TRBJ2-7; 9 bases match TRBD1. V gave up 1 base and J gave up 8 bases; unmatched junction bases: 6. Per germline, CDR1 LNHDA and CDR2 SQIVND (reference sequence). CDR3 size: 14 residues. The CDR3 nucleotides are TGTGCCAGTAGTATAGGACGGGACAGGGAAAAGCAGTACTTC. Protein sequence: CASSIGRDREKQYF.

The chain has TRBV19 and TRBJ1-2, with no clear D. The CDR3 loop spans 11 amino acids. V lost 5 bases, J lost 2 bases, and 3 bases lay in between. CDR1 is LNHDA, CDR2 SQIVND, per germline (reference sequence). CDR3 sequence: CASSGNYGYTF. The CDR3 coding sequence is TGTGCCAGTAGTGGGAACTATGGCTACACCTTC.

This clone was seen a handful of times. The chain is built from TRBV5-1 and TRBJ2-7; 9 bases map to TRBD1. Germline V gene data show CDR1 as SGHRS and CDR2 as YFSETQ. V trimming: 0 bases; J trimming: 9 bases; junction bases outside the gene matches: 7. The CDR3 sequence is 14 residues long. CDR3 DNA sequence: TGCGCCAGCAGCTTGGAGGGACAGGGTAACGCGCAGTACTTC. Protein product: CASSLEGQGNAQYF.

The table lists this clone with a few counts. The genes are TRBV5-4 and TRBJ2-4; 7 bases line up with TRBD2. The germline gives CDR1 SGHNT, CDR2 YYREEE (reference sequence). There are 13 residues in the CDR3. V shed 7 bases, J shed 8 bases, and the junction held 9 bases outside the gene matches. The CDR3 loop reads CASASGLVDIQYF. Written as DNA, the CDR3 is TGTGCCAGCGCCTCCGGACTAGTAGACATTCAGTACTTC.

The chain employs TRBV2 and TRBJ1-2, with 7 positions matching TRBD1. J lost 1 base, V lost 6 bases, and 8 bases had no gene match. CDR3 length: 15 residues. Germline values: CDR1 SNHLY, CDR2 FYNNEI. CDR3 sequence: CASSTAGGGNYGYTF. The CDR3 DNA follows: TGTGCCAGCAGCACCGCAGGGGGGGGTAACTATGGCTACACCTTC.

A single count supports this clone. The chain joins TRBV27 to TRBJ1-4; no clear D. The V end was cut by 6 bases, the J end by 0 bases, with 8 bases between. Per the germline V gene, CDR1 is MNHEY and CDR2 is SMNVEV (reference sequence). CDR3 length equals 14 residues. CDR3 loop: CASSPFATNEKLFF. DNA of the CDR3: TGTGCCAGCAGCCCGTTTGCAACTAATGAAAAACTGTTTTTT.

This clone was seen a single time. V is TRBV28 and J is TRBJ2-5, with 14 bases that match TRBD2. The CDR3 is 18 amino acids. Per germline, CDR1 MDHEN and CDR2 SYDVKM. Trimming cost V 5 bases and J 0 bases; bases outside gene matches: 8. CDR3 sequence (DNA): TGTGCCAGCAGTCCCGGACTAGCGGGGGGTTACGACCAAGAGACCCAGTACTTC. Amino acid sequence: CASSPGLAGGYDQETQYF.

The chain joins TRBV10-3 to TRBJ2-5; D uncertain. This CDR3 comprises 15 residues. CDR1 ENHRY and CDR2 SYGVKD come from the germline V gene. The V end lost 3 bases, the J end lost 3 bases, and 14 bases lay between the germline ends. This CDR3 reads CAISDNTALKETQYF. CDR3 coding DNA: TGTGCCATCAGTGATAACACGGCCCTTAAAGAGACCCAGTACTTC.

This rearrangement joins TRBV7-9 to TRBJ2-3; D remains unclear. V dropped 5 bases and J dropped 4 bases, with 13 bases sitting between them. This CDR3 is built from 14 residues. Germline V gene lookup returns CDR1 SEHNR and CDR2 FQNEAQ (reference sequence). In DNA form, the CDR3 reads TGTGCCAGCAGCCCCCAAAAGGGTTCAGATACGCAGTATTTT. Amino acid sequence: CASSPQKGSDTQYF.

The chain has TRBV6-1 and TRBJ1-4; no clear D gene. The CDR3 totals 12 residues. Germline lookup yields CDR1 MNHNS and CDR2 SASEGT. Trimming left V 7 bases short and J 8 bases short, with 11 bases between. DNA for the CDR3: TGTGCCAGCAACGAGGTGGGGGAAAAACTGTTTTTT. It encodes CASNEVGEKLFF.

This chain connects TRBV7-2 to TRBJ1-4; a weak D match, TRBD1 (5 bases). The CDR3 loop spans 13 amino acids. Trimming took off 2 bases at V and 7 bases at J, with 8 bases between the two ends. Germline V gives CDR1 SGHTA, CDR2 FQGNSA. CDR3: CASSLRGAEKLFF. CDR3 bases: TGTGCCAGCAGCTTAAGGGGAGCTGAAAAACTGTTTTTT. Variable domain in full (rest from reference TRBV7-2 and TRBJ1-4): GAGVSQSPSNKVTEKGKDVELRCDPISGHTALYWYRQSLGQGLEFLIYFQGNSAPDKSGLPSDRFSAERTGGSVSTLTIQRTQQEDSAVYLCASSLRGAEKLFFGSGTQLSVL.

The chain employs TRBV28 and TRBJ1-3; 7 nucleotides agree with TRBD1. CDR1 is MDHEN, CDR2 SYDVKM, per germline. The trim removed 7 bases at V and 8 bases at J, leaving 5 bases unmatched. The CDR3 is 12 amino acids. The CDR3 loop reads CASKNQGDTIYF. The CDR3 DNA reads as TGTGCCAGCAAGAACCAGGGGGACACCATATATTTT.

The chain uses TRBV19 and TRBJ1-1; maybe TRBD1 (5 bases). Germline V gene data show CDR1 as LNHDA and CDR2 as SQIVND (reference sequence). V gave up 6 bases and J gave up 0 bases, with 14 bases separating them. This CDR3 region has 15 residues. The CDR3: CASRSEGQLNTEAFF. CDR3 coding DNA: TGTGCCAGTAGGTCGGAGGGGCAGCTGAACACTGAAGCTTTCTTT.

For this clone: An end of the junction differs from the germline gene, which may be a read error. The gene calls are TRBV7-7 and TRBJ2-5; D unclear. CDR1 and CDR2 from the germline V gene are SSHAT and FNYEAQ (reference sequence). The CDR3 is made up of 15 amino acids. The CDR3 reads CASSLGRHATETQYF. The CDR3 nucleotides read TGTGCTAGCAGCTTGGGTCGACACGCCACAGAGACCCAGTACTTC.

This chain links TRBV29-1 with TRBJ2-5; D possibly corresponds to TRBD2 (5 bases). This CDR3 contains 13 residues. The ends were cut back, 6 bases at V and 5 bases at J, with 16 bases in the middle. Germline values: CDR1 SQVTM, CDR2 ANQGSEA. In DNA form, the CDR3 reads TGCAGCGTCGCCCAGGACGGGAAGGAGACCCAGTACTTC. This sequence encodes CSVAQDGKETQYF.

This chain links TRBV11-2 with TRBJ2-3; D remains unclear. This CDR3 has 16 residues. The V gene lost 1 base and the J gene lost 1 base, with 12 bases spanning the gap. Germline CDR1 SGHAT, CDR2 FQNNGV. The CDR3 loop reads CASSLGWAVGTDTQYF. Written as DNA, the CDR3 is TGTGCCAGCAGCTTAGGTTGGGCAGTGGGCACAGATACGCAGTATTTT. Looking up the rest from reference TRBV11-2 and TRBJ2-3 gives the full variable domain: EAGVAQSPRYKIIEKRQSVAFWCNPISGHATLYWYQQILGQGPKLLIQFQNNGVVDDSQLPKDRFSAERLKGVDSTLKIQPAKLEDSAVYLCASSLGWAVGTDTQYFGPGTRLTVL.

This chain connects TRBV5-1 to TRBJ1-1; 10 bases match TRBD1. The CDR3 loop spans 15 amino acids. Germline V CDR1 and CDR2: SGHRS, YFSETQ. The V and J ends lost 1 base and 5 bases, in that order; junction bases with no gene match: 5. The CDR3 here is CASSLREGQGTEAFF. The CDR3 nucleotides read TGCGCCAGCAGCTTGAGGGAGGGACAGGGGACTGAAGCTTTCTTT.

The chain recombines TRBV19 with TRBJ1-1, with D tentatively TRBD1 (5 bases). Trimming removed 2 bases from V and 11 bases from J, with 18 bases in between. Germline V gene sequence: CDR1 LNHDA, CDR2 SQIVND (reference sequence). The CDR3 consists of 14 residues. CDR3 DNA: TGTGCCAGTAGTATAACTAGGGGTTCCGATCGGGCTTTCTTT. This translates into CASSITRGSDRAFF.

The J gene is TRBJ1-2, the V gene TRBV5-4, with a weak D call TRBD1 (6 bases). Germline-derived CDR1 and CDR2 are SGHNT and YYREEE (reference sequence). V dropped 3 bases and J dropped 0 bases, with 15 bases sitting between them. CDR3 length: 16 residues. CDR3 DNA: TGTGCCAGCAGCTCCGGGACAAGAACCACTAACTATGGCTACACCTTC. It encodes CASSSGTRTTNYGYTF.

This clone was seen only a few times. V usage is TRBV28 and J usage is TRBJ1-5, with D hard to call. CDR1 MDHEN and CDR2 SYDVKM come from the germline V gene. V was shortened by 6 bases and J by 4 bases, with 19 bases between the two germline ends. The CDR3 spans 16 residues. CDR3 nucleotides: TGTGCCAGCAGAGAAGACGGATCCTCCTTAAATCAGCCCCAGCATTTT. Its protein product is CASREDGSSLNQPQHF.

The chain recombines TRBV30 with TRBJ2-5; 7 bases match TRBD1. Unmatched junction bases numbered 5, after V lost 2 bases and J lost 2 bases. CDR3 length: 14 residues. CDR1 is GTSNPN, CDR2 SVGIG, per germline (reference sequence). In DNA form, the CDR3 reads TGTGCCTGGAGTCGACAGGGTTATCAAGAGACCCAGTACTTC. Residues: CAWSRQGYQETQYF.

The chain recombines TRBV7-2 with TRBJ2-3; unclear D gene. The CDR3 totals 12 residues. Germline V gene lookup returns CDR1 SGHTA and CDR2 FQGNSA. Deletions cut 2 bases from V and 4 bases from J, with 4 bases between. CDR3 amino acids: CASSLRADTQYF. CDR3 DNA: TGTGCCAGCAGCTTAAGGGCAGATACGCAGTATTTT.

This clone was found a few times. The genes are TRBV4-1 and TRBJ2-4; D may match TRBD1 or TRBD2 (5 bases each). This CDR3 spans 17 amino acids. With 0 bases removed from V and 1 base from J, the gap between germline ends came to 13 bases. Germline CDR1 is MGHRA and CDR2 is YSYEKL. Here the CDR3 reads CASSQEELGPAKNIQYF. The DNA of the CDR3 is TGCGCCAGCAGCCAAGAAGAATTGGGACCCGCCAAAAACATTCAGTACTTC.

The chain combines TRBV7-3 with TRBJ2-3, with D perhaps being TRBD1 or TRBD2 (5 bases each). CDR1 SGHTA and CDR2 FQGTGA come from the germline V gene. This CDR3 region has 16 residues. Trimming shortened V by 1 base and J by 4 bases, and 15 bases separated the two germline ends. The CDR3 DNA reads TGTGCCAGCAGCTTAATGGGGACGAGGGGCGCAGATACGCAGTATTTT. This translates into CASSLMGTRGADTQYF.

This rearrangement joins TRBV4-1 to TRBJ2-2, with unresolved D. CDR1 MGHRA and CDR2 YSYEKL come from the germline V gene. The CDR3 loop spans 14 amino acids. Trimming left V 1 base short and J 8 bases short, with 11 bases between. DNA for the CDR3: TGCGCCAGCAGCCAAGGGATTGGGGTAGGGGAGCTGTTTTTT. This encodes CASSQGIGVGELFF.

This sequence joins TRBV2 and TRBJ2-2; D perhaps matches TRBD2 (6 bases). CDR3 length: 15 residues. Germline V gene lookup returns CDR1 SNHLY and CDR2 FYNNEI. Trimming cost V 2 bases and J 7 bases, with 14 bases left between them. The CDR3 here is CASSEIFGGIGELFF. DNA for the CDR3: TGTGCCAGCAGTGAAATTTTTGGGGGGATCGGGGAGCTGTTTTTT. The entire variable domain, with the rest obtained from reference TRBV2 and TRBJ2-2, is as follows: EPEVTQTPSHQVTQMGQEVILRCVPISNHLYFYWYRQILGQKVEFLVSFYNNEISEKSEIFDDQFSVERPDGSNFTLKIRSTKLEDSAMYFCASSEIFGGIGELFFGEGSRLTVL.

The chain uses TRBV5-5 and TRBJ1-4; no reliable D call. CDR3 length: 16 amino acids. V dropped 4 bases and J dropped 7 bases, with 20 bases sitting between them. Germline values: CDR1 SGHKS, CDR2 YYEKEE (reference sequence). The CDR3 is CASSLNVGVGSEKLFF. The CDR3 DNA sequence: TGTGCCAGCAGCCTCAATGTCGGGGTAGGGAGTGAAAAACTGTTTTTT.

The chain couples TRBV5-6 to TRBJ2-2; D gene unclear. The CDR3 is 14 amino acids. The V end was cut by 2 bases, the J end by 4 bases, with 9 bases between. From germline, CDR1 is SGHDT and CDR2 YYEEEE. CDR3 DNA sequence: TGTGCCAGCAGCTTTCAGAGCGTCACCGGGGAGCTGTTTTTT. This encodes CASSFQSVTGELFF.